This T cell receptor (beta chain) comes out of a study of T cells in Graves' hyperthyroidism and ophthalmopathy. It was RNA transcripts that yielded the amplified TCR beta CDR3 regions. Researchers ran a first-round RT-PCR on the TCR CDR3 using the HTBI primer set. MiXCR, run by TCRdb on the multiplex PCR reads, gives a single entry per CDR3 protein. The data hold 400,000 to 500,000 distinct CDR3 sequences, with about 15% observed a single time. Trimming cost V 0 bases and J 1 base; bases outside gene matches: 9. Germline V gives CDR1 SGHTS, CDR2 YDEGEE. The CDR3 runs 19 residues. The chain uses TRBV5-8 and TRBJ2-3; the match to TRBD2 covers 12 bases. This TCR was sampled from a woman aged 18-30 years with Graves' hyperthyroidism. The source material was blood. As DNA, the CDR3 is TGTGCCAGCAGCTTGGGTCTAGCGGGAGGGCCCCGGGGCACAGATACGCAGTATTTT. It yields the protein CASSLGLAGGPRGTDTQYF.